These 2 T cell receptor beta chains originate from one sample sequenced in a study of blood T cell repertoires in COVID-19. Only in-frame clones appear in the TCRdb table, and some are missing; sequencing was by immunoSEQ multiplex PCR. The sample lists 200,000 to 250,000 clones, less than 90% occurring once. Sequences were obtained from PBMCs or T cells enriched from blood (not recorded which). Receptors were obtained from a woman aged 25 to 39 who had recovered from COVID-19.

This clone has only one observation. Other DNA sequences in this sample translate to the same CDR3. The chain uses TRBV19 and TRBJ2-1; a possible D gene is TRBD1 (6 bases). Germline CDR1 LNHDA, CDR2 SQIVND (reference sequence). This CDR3 comprises 15 residues. Trimming removed 1 base at V and 1 base at J, with 8 bases between. The CDR3 sequence: CASSIGQGSYNEQFF. The CDR3 coding sequence is TGTGCCAGTAGTATAGGTCAGGGGTCCTACAATGAGCAGTTCTTC.

The chain has TRBV7-3 and TRBJ1-1; weak D call: TRBD1 (5 bases). The CDR3 has 16 amino acids. The V end lost 5 bases, the J end lost 4 bases, and 20 bases lay between the germline ends. Germline CDR1 reads SGHTA; CDR2 reads FQGTGA. This chain's CDR3 is CASSLHPGTVATEAFF. The CDR3 DNA follows: TGTGCCAGCAGCCTCCATCCCGGGACTGTCGCCACTGAAGCTTTCTTT.